The source of this T cell receptor beta chain is a study of blood T cell repertoires in COVID-19. For the study at large: Researchers got acute and convalescent COVID-19 samples from the United States, Italy and Spain. The analysed material was cDNA or gDNA that came from T cells, B-cell-depleted T cells, or PBMCs.

The method was immunoSEQ multiplex PCR; TCRdb's version includes in-frame clones alone and lacks a portion of them. In the table there are about 130,000 clones, 84% of which are singletons. V lost 7 bases and J 2 bases, leaving 7 bases between the germline ends. CDR1 is SNHLY, CDR2 FYNNEI, per germline. The CDR3 spans 12 residues. The specimen was peripheral blood. The sequence was obtained from a woman in her sixties or seventies with acute or convalescent COVID-19. V is TRBV2 and J is TRBJ2-3; D unresolved. The CDR3 region has the DNA TGTGCCAGCAAAGCGACCACAGATACGCAGTATTTT. It is translated as CASKATTDTQYF.